This TCR beta chain was identified during a study of human T cells and chemical hapten exposure. Turning to the study itself: Upper-back patches of 0.01% DPC were read at 6 days.

CDR1 and CDR2 (germline): SGHRS, YFSETQ. V lost 3 bases to trimming and J lost 4 bases, with 13 bases between them. The CDR3 has 14 residues. This clonotype was counted ten times or more. In TCRdb, the RACE reads were re-called with MiXCR into one record per CDR3 protein. The sample carries around 160,000 distinct CDR3 sequences, roughly 15% recorded once. As to time point: patch test 1, 2 weeks after DPC sensitization. The sample's treatment: therapeutic diphenylcyclopropenone sensitization with weekly scalp DPC. The receptor was derived from a woman in her thirties with alopecia areata. Some clones in this sample may be carry-over from other donors' samples. V is TRBV5-1 and J is TRBJ1-1, with D unresolved. The sequenced sample was whole blood, obtained in connection with sensitization to the hapten diphenylcyclopropenone (DPC). This chain's CDR3 is CASSSTGPSTEAFF. The CDR3 nucleotides read TGCGCCAGCAGCTCGACCGGGCCCAGCACTGAAGCTTTCTTT.